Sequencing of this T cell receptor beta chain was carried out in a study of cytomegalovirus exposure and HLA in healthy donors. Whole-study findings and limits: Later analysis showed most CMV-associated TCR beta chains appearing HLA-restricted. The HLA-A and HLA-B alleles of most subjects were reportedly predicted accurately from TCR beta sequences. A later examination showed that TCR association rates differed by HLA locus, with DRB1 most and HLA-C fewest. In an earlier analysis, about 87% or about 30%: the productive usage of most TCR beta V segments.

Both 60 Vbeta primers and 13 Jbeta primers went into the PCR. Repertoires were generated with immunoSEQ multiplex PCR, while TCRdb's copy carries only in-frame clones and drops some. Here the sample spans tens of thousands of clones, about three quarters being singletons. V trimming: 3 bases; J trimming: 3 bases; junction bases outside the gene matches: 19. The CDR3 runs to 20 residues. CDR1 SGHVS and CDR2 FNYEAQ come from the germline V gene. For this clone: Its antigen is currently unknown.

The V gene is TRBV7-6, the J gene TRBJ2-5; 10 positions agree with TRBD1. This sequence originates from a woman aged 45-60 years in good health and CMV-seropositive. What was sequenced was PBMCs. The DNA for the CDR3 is TGTGCCAGCAGCTTTACACGACAGGGGGCGCATCAGGCGGGGAAAGAGACCCAGTACTTC. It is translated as CASSFTRQGAHQAGKETQYF.